This is a list of T cell receptor beta chains from one sample in a study of T cell responses to AZD1222 COVID-19 vaccine. Assay used: immunoSEQ multiplex PCR; TCRdb lists only in-frame clones, some missing. The sample carries about 130,000 clones, roughly nine tenths recorded once. Material: peripheral blood, obtained on day 0 of AZD1222 vaccination. The receptors stem from an adult in good health. CDR3s leave out the opening cysteine and the closing phenylalanine or tryptophan. D genes are given only for firm matches. Rows may omit the clone size; those that give it use once, few, many or a size class.

CDR3	size	D	V
ASSVVKGGEQY	.	.	TRBV2
ASSLRGPNEKLF	.	TRBD1	TRBV5-1
ASSPGTSGSHNEQF	.	TRBD2	TRBV28
ASSLSGTGRAARF	once	TRBD1	TRBV27
ASSRLAGDEQF	.	TRBD2	TRBV4-3
ASSLWRSNQPQH	few	.	TRBV5-6
ASSLEAFRRDNEQF	.	.	TRBV11-2
ASSSVVRNQPQH	.	.	TRBV19
ATSDFPGQGVGSNQPQH	.	TRBD1	TRBV24-1
ATSRGMGTNSPLH	.	.	TRBV15
ASSTEEGDTEAF	.	.	TRBV5-1
ASSSGLAEGNEQF	.	TRBD2	TRBV11-2
ASSVASAGVAPYEQY	.	TRBD2	TRBV9
ASSLSLFASYEQY	.	.	TRBV5-1
ASSLGWTSGLGTGELF	.	TRBD2	TRBV7-8
ASRKDRAVNEQF	.	TRBD1	TRBV7-2
ASSWTSGTSYNEQF	.	TRBD2	TRBV11-2
ASQTGESYEQY	.	TRBD1	TRBV5-1